These 16 T cell receptor beta chains were sequenced from one sample in a study of T cell responses to AZD1222 COVID-19 vaccine. Using immunoSEQ multiplex PCR, the repertoire was profiled, and TCRdb retains in-frame clones only, with some absent. This repertoire shows over 150,000 clones, about 90% found once; its top ten account for roughly 4.3%. Sequences were derived from peripheral blood, sampled on day 0 of MenACWY control vaccination. The receptors originated from an adult in good health.

For this clone: At one end the junction does not follow the germline gene, possibly because of a read error. This chain joins TRBV7-7 and TRBJ2-7, with D perhaps TRBD2 (5 bases). Germline V gives CDR1 SSHAT, CDR2 FNYEAQ (reference sequence). The CDR3 runs 16 residues. In DNA form, the CDR3 reads TGTGCTAGCAGCGCAATCCCCGGGGTAGCGCACTACGAGCAGTACTTC. Translation: CASSAIPGVAHYEQYF.

This rearrangement joins TRBV4-1 to TRBJ1-4; D unresolved. Germline values: CDR1 MGHRA, CDR2 YSYEKL. The CDR3 runs to 14 residues. With 0 bases removed from V and 8 bases from J, the gap between germline ends came to 10 bases. The CDR3 loop is CASSQDRAREKLFF. The CDR3 DNA reads TGCGCCAGCAGCCAAGATCGAGCCCGGGAAAAACTGTTTTTT.

On this clone: Compared with germline, one end of the junction differs, possibly owing to a read error. This chain connects TRBV19 to TRBJ1-1, with D maybe TRBD1 (5 bases). The CDR3 spans 13 residues. The germline gives CDR1 LNHDA, CDR2 SQIVND (reference sequence). The CDR3: CASSIGGALESFF. The CDR3 nucleotides read TGTGCCAGTAGTATAGGAGGGGCGCTTGAATCTTTCTTT.

The chain links TRBV5-1 to TRBJ2-3; TRBD2 matches at 8 bases. Per the germline V gene, CDR1 is SGHRS and CDR2 is YFSETQ. This CDR3 region has 15 residues. With V trimmed by 4 bases and J by 6 bases, 10 bases remained unmatched. CDR3 sequence reads: CASSVSRAGVDTQYF. The CDR3 coding sequence is TGCGCCAGCAGCGTTTCGCGAGCGGGAGTGGATACGCAGTATTTT.

The chain uses TRBV7-2 and TRBJ1-1, with D maybe TRBD1 (5 bases). Germline V gene data show CDR1 as SGHTA and CDR2 as FQGNSA. Trimming took off 7 bases at V and 0 bases at J, with 12 bases between the two ends. This CDR3 region has 14 residues. Here the CDR3 DNA reads TGTGCCAGCACAACCGGGACGATGAACACTGAAGCTTTCTTT. The encoded protein is CASTTGTMNTEAFF.

The V gene is TRBV29-1, the J gene TRBJ2-7; tentatively, D is TRBD1 (5 bases). The CDR3 sequence is 12 residues long. V gave up 4 bases and J gave up 6 bases, with 13 bases separating them. Per the germline V gene, CDR1 is SQVTM and CDR2 is ANQGSEA. The DNA for the CDR3 is TGCAGCGTTGGTCAGGGTCATAGCGAGCAGTACTTC. It codes for CSVGQGHSEQYF.

The chain has TRBV28 and TRBJ1-5; possible D gene TRBD1, 5 bases. Germline V gene data show CDR1 as MDHEN and CDR2 as SYDVKM. Between the trimmed V and J ends, which lost 7 bases and 9 bases, there was a span of 19 bases. The CDR3 covers 14 residues. The CDR3 sequence: CASNPGSVQGPQHF. The CDR3 DNA sequence: TGTGCCAGCAACCCCGGGTCGGTCCAGGGGCCCCAGCATTTT.

The CDR3 loop reads CATSRGTDRRKPQHF. Written as DNA, the CDR3 is TGTGCCACCAGCAGGGGGACCGACCGTAGAAAGCCCCAGCATTTT. The chain employs TRBV15 and TRBJ1-5; perhaps TRBD1 as D (5 bases). This CDR3 region has 15 residues. The germline CDR1 and CDR2 sequences are LNHNV and YYDKDF (reference sequence). V dropped 3 bases and J dropped 8 bases, with 17 bases sitting between them. Together with reference TRBV15 and TRBJ1-5, the CDR3 gives the full variable domain: DAMVIQNPRYQVTQFGKPVTLSCSQTLNHNVMYWYQQKSSQAPKLLFHYYDKDFNNEADTPDNFQSRRPNTSFCFLDIRSPGLGDTAMYLCATSRGTDRRKPQHFGDGTRLSIL.

This clone appeared a few times. V usage is TRBV19 and J usage is TRBJ1-2; tentative D call: TRBD1 (5 bases). The CDR3 has 13 residues. CDR1 and CDR2 (germline): LNHDA, SQIVND (reference sequence). Trimming left V 6 bases short and J 4 bases short, with 12 bases between. Written as DNA, the CDR3 is TGTGCCAGTAGGCGGGACGTTGGCTATGGCTACACCTTC. This encodes CASRRDVGYGYTF.

This clone was observed a few times. The chain uses TRBV28 and TRBJ2-3, with 8 bases identical to TRBD2. The CDR3 is 16 amino acids. The germline V gene has CDR1 MDHEN and CDR2 SYDVKM. V gave up 7 bases and J gave up 3 bases; unmatched junction bases: 12. The CDR3 DNA follows: TGTGCCAGCACCCCCCCGGGGGGGGCGAGGACAGATACGCAGTATTTT. Its protein is CASTPPGGARTDTQYF.

The gene calls are TRBV19 and TRBJ2-7; 14 nucleotides line up with TRBD2. The CDR3 is 14 residues long. Germline trimming cut 5 bases from V and 7 bases from J; bases unmatched to any gene: 4. Germline loops: CDR1 LNHDA, CDR2 SQIVND (reference sequence). Here the CDR3 DNA reads TGTGCCAGTAGTGGGACTAGCGGGAGAGGGGAGCAGTACTTC. As protein: CASSGTSGRGEQYF.

This clone was detected once. V is TRBV6-5 and J is TRBJ1-2; no definite D call. The germline V gene encodes CDR1 MNHEY and CDR2 SVGAGI. The CDR3 is 13 amino acids. Deletions cut 6 bases from V and 5 bases from J, with 13 bases between. CDR3 DNA: TGTGCCAGCAGCTTGAATTCGGGGTATGGCTACACCTTC. This codes for CASSLNSGYGYTF.

In this sample, this clone turned up a few times. The rearrangement joins TRBV11-3 to TRBJ2-3, with 7 positions matching TRBD2. CDR3 size: 16 residues. Per germline, CDR1 SGHNT and CDR2 YENEEA. The V and J ends lost 5 bases and 0 bases, in that order; junction bases with no gene match: 8. The CDR3 loop is CASSRGVSGSTDTQYF. The CDR3 region has the DNA TGTGCCAGCAGCCGGGGGGTCTCGGGTAGCACAGATACGCAGTATTTT. Variable domain in full (rest from reference TRBV11-3 and TRBJ2-3): EAGVVQSPRYKIIEKKQPVAFWCNPISGHNTLYWYLQNLGQGPELLIRYENEEAVDDSQLPKDRFSAERLKGVDSTLKIQPAELGDSAVYLCASSRGVSGSTDTQYFGPGTRLTVL.

The chain employs TRBV25-1 and TRBJ2-2, with 8 bases fitting TRBD1. J gave up 6 bases and V 6 bases, and 6 bases lay outside the gene matches. The CDR3 spans 14 residues. From germline, CDR1 is MGHDK and CDR2 SYGVNS. CDR3 in amino acids: CASRMDRAAGELFF. In nucleotides, the CDR3 is TGTGCCAGCAGGATGGACAGGGCGGCCGGGGAGCTGTTTTTT.

The chain recombines TRBV19 with TRBJ1-1; weak D call: TRBD1 (6 bases). V lost 11 bases and J 5 bases, leaving 18 bases between the germline ends. This CDR3 spans 13 amino acids. Germline V gene sequence: CDR1 LNHDA, CDR2 SQIVND (reference sequence). The CDR3 region is CAVNRGPGTEAFF. The DNA of the CDR3 is TGTGCCGTTAATCGGGGGCCGGGGACTGAAGCTTTCTTT. Full variable domain (rest looked up from reference TRBV19 and TRBJ1-1): DGGITQSPKYLFRKEGQNVTLSCEQNLNHDAMYWYRQDPGQGLRLIYYSQIVNDFQKGDIAEGYSVSREKKESFPLTVTSAQKNPTAFYLCAVNRGPGTEAFFGQGTRLTVV.

This clone was observed once. This chain links TRBV3-1 (or the pseudogene TRBV3-2) with TRBJ1-4, with 9 bases matching TRBD1. The germline V gene has CDR1 LGHDT and CDR2 YNNKEL (reference sequence). Losses at the gene ends were 1 base for V and 1 base for J; bases not matched to a gene: 10. CDR3 length: 19 amino acids. The CDR3 spells CASSQVSPQGAGTNEKLFF. The CDR3 DNA reads as TGTGCCAGCAGCCAAGTCTCGCCACAGGGGGCCGGAACTAATGAAAAACTGTTTTTT.